These 17 T cell receptor beta chains were sequenced from one sample in a study of blood T cell repertoires in COVID-19. Generated by immunoSEQ multiplex PCR, the TCRdb table keeps only in-frame clones and is missing some. The sample includes 310,000 or so clones, over 75% of them seen just once. Sequenced input: PBMCs or T cells enriched from blood (not recorded which). The receptor source for this set is a woman under 30 who had recovered from COVID-19.

V usage is TRBV5-6 and J usage is TRBJ2-7; 7 bases align to TRBD1. There are 15 residues in the CDR3. J was trimmed by 5 bases and V by 4 bases; bases with no gene match: 12. Per germline, CDR1 SGHDT and CDR2 YYEEEE. CDR3 nucleotides: TGTGCCAGCAGCCCGGAGACAGGGATTGTCGACGAGCAGTACTTC. Residues: CASSPETGIVDEQYF.

J is TRBJ1-1 and V is TRBV2; 11 nucleotides agree with TRBD1. V dropped 6 bases and J dropped 5; count of bases not matched to a gene: 5. The CDR3 runs to 14 residues. Germline CDR1 and CDR2: SNHLY and FYNNEI. The CDR3 protein is CASRGQGGGTEAFF. For the CDR3, the DNA is TGTGCCAGCAGGGGACAGGGGGGAGGGACTGAAGCTTTCTTT. Based on the CDR3 plus reference TRBV2 and TRBJ1-1, the full variable domain is EPEVTQTPSHQVTQMGQEVILRCVPISNHLYFYWYRQILGQKVEFLVSFYNNEISEKSEIFDDQFSVERPDGSNFTLKIRSTKLEDSAMYFCASRGQGGGTEAFFGQGTRLTVV.

The CDR3 nucleotides read TGTGCCAGTACCGCCGGGACTAGCGGGAACCGTGAGCAGTTCTTC. Translated: CASTAGTSGNREQFF. This chain joins TRBV19 and TRBJ2-1; 13 nucleotides agree with TRBD2. Trimming took 7 bases from V and 9 from J; bases not matched to a gene: 9. The CDR3 covers 15 residues. Germline V gives CDR1 LNHDA, CDR2 SQIVND (reference sequence). The variable domain in full, with the rest retrieved from reference TRBV19 and TRBJ2-1, is DGGITQSPKYLFRKEGQNVTLSCEQNLNHDAMYWYRQDPGQGLRLIYYSQIVNDFQKGDIAEGYSVSREKKESFPLTVTSAQKNPTAFYLCASTAGTSGNREQFFGPGTRLTVL.

The chain has TRBV3-1 (or the pseudogene TRBV3-2) and TRBJ2-5; possible D gene TRBD1, 5 bases. The germline V and J ends were trimmed by 4 bases and 2 bases, with 14 bases remaining between them. CDR1 LGHDT and CDR2 YNNKEL come from the germline V gene (reference sequence). The CDR3 totals 15 residues. In DNA form, the CDR3 reads TGTGCCAGCAGCCGTTACCCAGGGCTACAAGAGACCCAGTACTTC. It encodes CASSRYPGLQETQYF.

The V call is TRBV19, the J call TRBJ1-5, with D unresolved. From germline, CDR1 is LNHDA and CDR2 SQIVND (reference sequence). V was cut by 4 bases and J by 4 bases, with 8 bases left in between. CDR3 size: 13 residues. The CDR3 sequence is CASSTWENQPQHF. The DNA of the CDR3 is TGTGCCAGTAGTACATGGGAGAATCAGCCCCAGCATTTT. Full variable domain (remainder filled in from reference TRBV19 and TRBJ1-5): DGGITQSPKYLFRKEGQNVTLSCEQNLNHDAMYWYRQDPGQGLRLIYYSQIVNDFQKGDIAEGYSVSREKKESFPLTVTSAQKNPTAFYLCASSTWENQPQHFGDGTRLSIL.

The rearrangement uses TRBV13 and TRBJ1-2; no firm D call. Germline CDR1 PRHDT, CDR2 FYEKMQ (reference sequence). CDR3 length: 17 residues. Trimming cost V 4 bases and J 4 bases, with 22 bases left between them. In DNA form, the CDR3 reads TGTGCCAGCAGCTCCACTGAAGATGCCTTAAAATCCTATGGCTACACCTTC. Translated, it gives CASSSTEDALKSYGYTF.

The chain carries TRBV2 and TRBJ2-3, with 12 bases identical to TRBD2. The CDR3 totals 16 residues. The V and J ends lost 6 bases and 6 bases, in that order; junction bases with no gene match: 10. Germline-derived CDR1 and CDR2 are SNHLY and FYNNEI. CDR3 amino acids: CASSRRLAGVTDTQYF. The DNA of the CDR3 is TGTGCCAGCAGCCGAAGACTAGCGGGAGTTACTGATACGCAGTATTTT.

The chain joins TRBV4-1 to TRBJ1-1; no firm D call. V was trimmed by 3 bases and J by 4 bases, leaving 9 bases between them. The CDR3 sequence is 13 residues long. Germline V gene lookup returns CDR1 MGHRA and CDR2 YSYEKL. The CDR3 DNA reads as TGCGCCAGCAGCCATGTAGGGAGCACTGAAGCTTTCTTT. It translates to CASSHVGSTEAFF.

The gene calls are TRBV21-1 and TRBJ1-3; the table's D call TRBD1 went unverified against the DNA. TRBV21-1 is termed a pseudogene. The CDR3 contains 17 residues. CDR3 in DNA: TGTGCCAGCAGCAAAGACGAGACAGTGCGCTCTGGAAACACCATATATTTT. This sequence encodes CASSKDETVRSGNTIYF.

The V and J genes are TRBV4-1 and TRBJ1-1; possibly TRBD1 for D (5 bases). With 5 bases removed from V and 4 bases from J, the gap between germline ends came to 11 bases. The CDR3 totals 13 residues. Germline V CDR1 and CDR2: MGHRA, YSYEKL. CDR3 residues: CASSRTGVTEAFF. The DNA of the CDR3 is TGCGCCAGCAGCAGGACGGGGGTCACTGAAGCTTTCTTT.

The chain recombines TRBV4-2 with TRBJ2-5; 12 positions match TRBD2. The germline V gene encodes CDR1 LGHNA and CDR2 YNFKEQ. With 2 bases clipped from V and 2 bases from J, the junction kept 9 bases outside the gene matches. CDR3 length: 18 amino acids. The CDR3: CASSQRTSGNLRQETQYF. The CDR3 DNA sequence: TGTGCCAGCAGCCAACGGACTAGCGGGAACTTACGGCAAGAGACCCAGTACTTC.

The genes are TRBV2 and TRBJ1-2, with 10 positions matching TRBD1. The germline V gene encodes CDR1 SNHLY and CDR2 FYNNEI. CDR3 size: 15 residues. V dropped 7 bases and J dropped 3; count of bases not matched to a gene: 8. The chain's CDR3 is CASTATTGGYYGYTF. CDR3 DNA sequence: TGTGCCAGCACCGCAACGACAGGGGGCTACTATGGCTACACCTTC.

The chain has TRBV27 and TRBJ1-6; 9 bases are shared with TRBD1. The CDR3 runs 17 residues. Germline assignment: CDR1 MNHEY and CDR2 SMNVEV (reference sequence). V lost 1 base to trimming and J lost 5 bases; unmatched junction nucleotides: 6. The CDR3 loop reads CASSLYGQGSNNSPLHF. The DNA for the CDR3 is TGTGCCAGCAGTTTATACGGACAGGGGAGTAATAATTCACCCCTCCACTTT.

This chain joins TRBV27 and TRBJ2-5; TRBD2 aligns across 11 bases. Losses at the gene ends were 6 bases for V and 2 bases for J; bases not matched to a gene: 8. Germline V gene sequence: CDR1 MNHEY, CDR2 SMNVEV (reference sequence). CDR3 length: 16 residues. For the CDR3, the DNA is TGTGCCAGCAGCTCACTAGCGGGAGTTCGGCAAGAGACCCAGTACTTC. Translated, it gives CASSSLAGVRQETQYF.

This clone was seen a handful of times. In nucleotides, the CDR3 is TGTGCCAGCAGCTTTGACAGGGGCGCTAGCTATGGCTACACCTTC. Amino acid sequence: CASSFDRGASYGYTF. The chain links TRBV7-2 to TRBJ1-2; TRBD1 matches at 8 bases. The length of the CDR3 is 15 residues. The germline V gene encodes CDR1 SGHTA and CDR2 FQGNSA. V trimming: 3 bases; J trimming: 4 bases; junction bases outside the gene matches: 7. The variable domain in full, with the rest retrieved from reference TRBV7-2 and TRBJ1-2, is GAGVSQSPSNKVTEKGKDVELRCDPISGHTALYWYRQSLGQGLEFLIYFQGNSAPDKSGLPSDRFSAERTGGSVSTLTIQRTQQEDSAVYLCASSFDRGASYGYTFGSGTRLTVV.

V gene TRBV30 combines with J gene TRBJ1-5; 7 bases fit TRBD1. J gave up 3 bases and V 5 bases, and 4 bases lay outside the gene matches. The CDR3 is made up of 13 amino acids. Germline V CDR1 and CDR2: GTSNPN, SVGIG (reference sequence). The CDR3 DNA sequence: TGTGCCTGGGGGACAGACAACAATCAGCCCCAGCATTTT. Its translation: CAWGTDNNQPQHF. Complete variable domain (other parts from reference TRBV30 and TRBJ1-5): SQTIHQWPATLVQPVGSPLSLECTVEGTSNPNLYWYRQAAGRGLQLLFYSVGIGQISSEVPQNLSASRPQDRQFILSSKKLLLSDSGFYLCAWGTDNNQPQHFGDGTRLSIL.

The chain uses TRBV7-3 and TRBJ2-2; possibly TRBD1 for D (6 bases). CDR1 SGHTA and CDR2 FQGTGA come from the germline V gene. Trimming removed 5 bases at V and 0 bases at J, with 16 bases between. The CDR3 is 17 residues long. The CDR3 reads CASSPFPGHSNTGELFF. Here the CDR3 DNA reads TGTGCCAGCAGCCCCTTCCCGGGACACTCGAACACCGGGGAGCTGTTTTTT.